Shown below are 18 T cell receptor beta chains from a single sample sequenced in a study of cytomegalovirus exposure and HLA in healthy donors. The PCR used 60 Vbeta and 13 Jbeta primers. The data were produced by immunoSEQ multiplex PCR, yet TCRdb's version contains in-frame clones alone and is incomplete. Of tens of thousands of clones listed, just under 80% are singletons. The sample taken for sequencing was PBMCs. Receptors were obtained from a woman between 35 and 50 years old in good health and CMV-seronegative.

The sample holds one count of this clone. This chain connects TRBV4-2 to TRBJ2-5; 13 bases fit TRBD2. Trimming at V came to 2 bases and at J to 0 bases, leaving 18 bases not matched to a gene. The CDR3 has 22 residues. Germline V gene data show CDR1 as LGHNA and CDR2 as YNFKEQ. This chain's CDR3 is CASSQRIGLAGAVGSDQETQYF. CDR3 DNA sequence: TGTGCCAGCAGCCAACGGATCGGACTAGCGGGAGCGGTAGGGTCCGACCAAGAGACCCAGTACTTC.

This clone was counted only a few times. This chain uses TRBV4-1 with TRBJ2-2; D might be TRBD2 (5 bases). V lost 6 bases and J 6 bases, leaving 8 bases between the germline ends. Germline assignment: CDR1 MGHRA and CDR2 YSYEKL. This CDR3 is built from 12 residues. As DNA, the CDR3 is TGCGCCAGCAGTCCTAGCTCCGGGGAGCTGTTTTTT. Its translation: CASSPSSGELFF.

The J gene is TRBJ1-1, the V gene TRBV5-8; D not certain. CDR3 length: 16 residues. The V end was cut by 0 bases, the J end by 10 bases, with 22 bases between. Germline values: CDR1 SGHTS, CDR2 YDEGEE. In DNA form, the CDR3 reads TGTGCCAGCAGCTTGGCCATGAATGGCAGGTACGGTGGAGCTTTCTTT. It codes for CASSLAMNGRYGGAFF.

The chain has TRBV28 and TRBJ1-2; 7 nucleotides align to TRBD1. Looked up from germline, CDR1 is MDHEN and CDR2 is SYDVKM. CDR3 length: 14 amino acids. J gave up 1 base and V 3 bases, and 2 bases lay outside the gene matches. For the CDR3, the DNA is TGTGCCAGCAGTTTCGCAGGGGGTAACTATGGCTACACCTTC. Its translation: CASSFAGGNYGYTF.

V is TRBV6-1 and J is TRBJ2-2; TRBD2 aligns across 9 bases. J gave up 2 bases and V 4 bases, and 5 bases lay outside the gene matches. This CDR3 contains 16 residues. Germline values: CDR1 MNHNS, CDR2 SASEGT. CDR3: CASSVLAGVNTGELFF. For the CDR3, the DNA is TGTGCCAGCAGTGTTTTAGCGGGAGTCAACACCGGGGAGCTGTTTTTT.

Concerning this clone: This sample also contains other DNA sequences that code for the same CDR3. This chain uses TRBV29-1 with TRBJ2-2; the match to TRBD1 covers 9 bases. Germline CDR1 is SQVTM and CDR2 is ANQGSEA. The V and J ends lost 2 bases and 3 bases, in that order; junction bases with no gene match: 16. This CDR3 has 19 residues. In DNA form, the CDR3 reads TGCAGCGTTGAATGGAGGCCGGGACAGGGCGTCCCCTACACCGGGGAGCTGTTTTTT. It yields the protein CSVEWRPGQGVPYTGELFF.

For this clone: Germline is not matched at one junction end, which may reflect a read error. This sequence joins TRBV7-2 and TRBJ2-7; 9 bases match TRBD2. The CDR3 extends over 13 amino acids. Per germline, CDR1 SGHTA and CDR2 FQGNSA. The chain's CDR3 is CASSLAGGGTSFF. CDR3 in DNA: TGTGCCAGCAGCTTGGCGGGAGGGGGGACTTCTTTCTTC.

The chain has TRBV25-1 and TRBJ2-5, with D maybe TRBD1 (6 bases). The CDR3 sequence is 16 residues long. V lost 3 bases and J lost 2, with 16 bases in between. CDR1 and CDR2 (germline): MGHDK, SYGVNS. CDR3 region: CASSDQMDSIQETQYF. The CDR3 nucleotides are TGTGCCAGCAGTGACCAAATGGACAGCATTCAAGAGACCCAGTACTTC.

The J gene is TRBJ2-5, the V gene TRBV21-1; no check of the table's D call, TRBD2, against the DNA was made. TRBV21-1 is described as a pseudogene. The CDR3 has 16 residues. The CDR3 DNA reads TGTGCCAGCAGCATGGGACTAGCGGGAGGTCGGGAGACCCAGTACTTC. Translated, it gives CASSMGLAGGRETQYF.

As for this clone: This same CDR3 is encoded by further DNA sequences in the sample. The rearrangement links TRBV28 to TRBJ1-2; the D is unclear. This CDR3 has 14 amino acids. Trimming took 2 bases from V and 2 from J, leaving 9 bases between them. Germline V gene lookup returns CDR1 MDHEN and CDR2 SYDVKM. DNA of the CDR3: TGTGCCAGCAGTTTAGGTGGAGTGAACTATGGCTACACCTTC. Translation gives CASSLGGVNYGYTF.

This chain connects TRBV7-2 to TRBJ2-7, with D possibly being TRBD2 (6 bases). CDR3 size: 15 residues. The germline V and J ends were trimmed by 1 base and 2 bases, with 12 bases remaining between them. Germline CDR1 reads SGHTA; CDR2 reads FQGNSA. CDR3 sequence: CASSLVSAGPYEQYF. The DNA of the CDR3 is TGTGCCAGCAGCTTAGTCTCAGCGGGTCCCTACGAGCAGTACTTC.

This clone was recorded once. The chain has TRBV29-1 and TRBJ2-7, with 13 positions matching TRBD2. The CDR3 consists of 16 residues. The junction had 9 bases not matched to a gene; V was cut back by 3 bases and J by 4 bases. CDR1 and CDR2 (germline): SQVTM, ANQGSEA. The DNA of the CDR3 is TGCAGCGTTGATGGCGGACTAGCGGGAGCGGAATACGAGCAGTACTTC. It encodes CSVDGGLAGAEYEQYF.

The V and J genes are TRBV27 and TRBJ1-2; D perhaps matches TRBD1 (5 bases). Germline V gene data show CDR1 as MNHEY and CDR2 as SMNVEV (reference sequence). CDR3 length equals 14 residues. V was clipped by 3 bases and J by 7 bases, with 15 bases between them. CDR3 in amino acids: CASSLQGGRGGYTF. The CDR3 DNA is TGTGCCAGCAGTTTGCAGGGCGGGCGGGGTGGCTACACCTTC.

The chain carries TRBV27 and TRBJ1-1; weak D call: TRBD1 (5 bases). This CDR3 region has 14 residues. Germline CDR1 reads MNHEY; CDR2 reads SMNVEV (reference sequence). Trimming removed 5 bases at V and 5 bases at J, with 15 bases between. In DNA, the CDR3 is TGTGCCAGCAGTCGCCCGGGGGGAGGGACTGAAGCTTTCTTT. As protein: CASSRPGGGTEAFF.

The chain combines TRBV5-5 with TRBJ2-7; D possibly corresponds to TRBD1 (5 bases). Germline CDR1 is SGHKS and CDR2 is YYEKEE (reference sequence). The V end lost 7 bases, the J end lost 3 bases, and 14 bases lay between the germline ends. The CDR3 spans 13 residues. The CDR3 sequence is CASRKWGSYEQYF. The CDR3 DNA reads as TGTGCCAGCCGAAAGTGGGGCAGCTACGAGCAGTACTTC. The complete variable domain, with remaining parts taken from reference TRBV5-5 and TRBJ2-7, reads DAGVTQSPTHLIKTRGQQVTLRCSPISGHKSVSWYQQVLGQGPQFIFQYYEKEERGRGNFPDRFSARQFPNYSSELNVNALLLGDSALYLCASRKWGSYEQYFGPGTRLTVT.

The chain uses TRBV28 and TRBJ2-2, with no clear D. V shed 3 bases and J shed 0 bases, with 5 bases lying between them. This CDR3 is 14 amino acids long. Germline CDR1 and CDR2: MDHEN and SYDVKM. The CDR3 spells CASSFSSNTGELFF. The CDR3 nucleotides are TGTGCCAGCAGTTTCTCTTCGAACACCGGGGAGCTGTTTTTT. The variable domain in full, with the rest retrieved from reference TRBV28 and TRBJ2-2, is DVKVTQSSRYLVKRTGEKVFLECVQDMDHENMFWYRQDPGLGLRLIYFSYDVKMKEKGDIPEGYSVSREKKERFSLILESASTNQTSMYLCASSFSSNTGELFFGEGSRLTVL.

This CDR3 is CASSVQGVPYNEQFF. Here the CDR3 DNA reads TGTGCCAGCAGTGTACAGGGGGTGCCCTACAATGAGCAGTTCTTC. V is TRBV6-1 and J is TRBJ2-1; TRBD1 matches at 8 bases. V was pared by 4 bases and J by 2 bases, with 4 bases of the junction left unmatched. The germline gives CDR1 MNHNS, CDR2 SASEGT. The CDR3 has 15 amino acids.

This chain links TRBV19 with TRBJ2-1; 12 positions agree with TRBD2. This CDR3 is built from 15 residues. Germline lookup yields CDR1 LNHDA and CDR2 SQIVND (reference sequence). Trimming cost V 5 bases and J 9 bases; bases outside gene matches: 8. CDR3 nucleotide sequence: TGTGCCAGTAGTCCCGCTAGCGGGAGGGAAACTGAGCAGTTCTTC. Translation gives CASSPASGRETEQFF. The full variable domain, its missing parts supplied by reference TRBV19 and TRBJ2-1, is DGGITQSPKYLFRKEGQNVTLSCEQNLNHDAMYWYRQDPGQGLRLIYYSQIVNDFQKGDIAEGYSVSREKKESFPLTVTSAQKNPTAFYLCASSPASGRETEQFFGPGTRLTVL.